The present T cell receptor (beta chain) was sequenced within a study of T-cell reconstitution after alpha-beta-depleted transplantation in children. Trimming took 1 base from V and 1 from J; bases not matched to a gene: 5. Germline CDR1 reads DFQATT; CDR2 reads SNEGSKA (reference sequence). The CDR3 has 15 residues. Construction of the TCRbeta library involved unique molecular identifiers. MiXCR, applied by TCRdb to the PCR reads, yields one record per CDR3 protein. Of about 900,000 distinct CDR3 sequences in the sample, about 29% were seen once. The genes are TRBV20-1 and TRBJ2-3, with TRBD1 matching over 7 bases. Specimen: PBMCs, mostly from graft donor cells, collected 360 days after TCRalphabeta/CD19-depleted stem cell transplant. This TCR was sampled from a boy under two years old who had a stem cell transplant for SCID, so the T cells may come from the graft donor. The CDR3 nucleotides are TGCAGTGCTAGAGTGGGGACAGTTCGCACAGATACGCAGTATTTT. This sequence encodes CSARVGTVRTDTQYF.